The T cell receptor beta chain under discussion was sequenced for a study of T cells in Graves' hyperthyroidism and ophthalmopathy. Whole-study findings and limits: The model identified upcoming ophthalmopathy a median approximately six months ahead of onset.

The CDR3 consists of 15 residues. V lost 3 bases and J lost 7, with 15 bases in between. Germline V gene lookup returns CDR1 SEHNR and CDR2 FQNEAQ (reference sequence). Turning to this clonotype: Its antigen is not identified.

RNA transcripts served as the template for amplifying TCR beta CDR3 regions. Carried out on the TCR CDR3, a first-round RT-PCR used the HTBI primer set. Each CDR3 protein gets one entry after TCRdb re-called the multiplex PCR reads with MiXCR. The sample carries hundreds of thousands of distinct CDR3 sequences, over 15% recorded once. Patients showing uncontrolled infection, other autoimmune disease, pregnancy or lactation were ineligible. Input material: blood. The chain couples TRBV7-9 to TRBJ1-4; D is unresolved. The TCR was taken from a woman aged 45-60 years with Graves' hyperthyroidism that later progressed to Graves' ophthalmopathy. CDR3 residues: CASSFPEQDGEKLFF. The CDR3 nucleotides read TGTGCCAGCAGCTTCCCCGAGCAGGATGGTGAAAAACTGTTTTTT.